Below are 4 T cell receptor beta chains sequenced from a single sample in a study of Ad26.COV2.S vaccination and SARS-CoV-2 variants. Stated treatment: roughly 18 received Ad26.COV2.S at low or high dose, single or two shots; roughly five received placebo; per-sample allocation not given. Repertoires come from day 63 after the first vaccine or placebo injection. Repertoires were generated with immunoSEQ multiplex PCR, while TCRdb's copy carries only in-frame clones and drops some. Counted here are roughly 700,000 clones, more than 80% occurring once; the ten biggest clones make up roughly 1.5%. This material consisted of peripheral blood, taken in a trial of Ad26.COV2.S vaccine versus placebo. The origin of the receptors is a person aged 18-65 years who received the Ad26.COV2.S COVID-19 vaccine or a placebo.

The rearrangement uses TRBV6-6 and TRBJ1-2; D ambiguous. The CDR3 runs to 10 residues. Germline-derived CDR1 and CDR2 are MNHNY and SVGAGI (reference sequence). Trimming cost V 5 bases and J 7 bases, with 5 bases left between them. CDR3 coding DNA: TGTGCCAGCAGTGACTTTGGCTACACCTTC. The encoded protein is CASSDFGYTF.

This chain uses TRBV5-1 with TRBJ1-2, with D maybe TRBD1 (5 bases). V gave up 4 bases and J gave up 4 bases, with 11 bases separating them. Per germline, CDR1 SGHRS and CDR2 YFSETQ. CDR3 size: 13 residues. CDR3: CASSPGTRYGYTF. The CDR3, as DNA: TGCGCCAGCAGCCCTGGGACGCGCTATGGCTACACCTTC.

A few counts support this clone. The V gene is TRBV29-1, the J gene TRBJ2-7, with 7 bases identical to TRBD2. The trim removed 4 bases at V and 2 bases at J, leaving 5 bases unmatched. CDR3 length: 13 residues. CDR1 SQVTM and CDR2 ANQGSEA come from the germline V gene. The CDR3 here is CSVVASGPYEQYF. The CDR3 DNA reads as TGCAGCGTTGTCGCTAGCGGTCCCTACGAGCAGTACTTC.

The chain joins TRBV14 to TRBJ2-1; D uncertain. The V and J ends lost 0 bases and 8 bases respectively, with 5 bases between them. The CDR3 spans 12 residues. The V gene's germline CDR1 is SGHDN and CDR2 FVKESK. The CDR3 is CASSQDFYEQFF. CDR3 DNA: TGTGCCAGCAGCCAAGATTTCTATGAGCAGTTCTTC.